Included here is one T cell receptor (beta chain) sequence, with context. The antigen it recognizes is unknown. Base quality data are lacking; no much larger clone is found one base away. This sample is part of a study of PD-L1 blockade in urothelial cancer (dated by TCRdb to about 2017). Regarding the study in general: Every patient began therapy at some point between 2013 and 2015 and was given atezolizumab 1,200 mg intravenously every 3 weeks. Under 30 patients had pretreatment blood TCR-seq, around 25 had at least one posttreatment blood collection, and around 25 had tumor TCR-seq. Durable clinical benefit was achieved by nine patients but not by the remaining 20. Blood samples were analyzed at 3 weeks after treatment start (second dose) and at 6 weeks after treatment start. Progression-free survival longer than 6 months counted as durable clinical benefit, and TCR features were additionally tested against both progression-free and overall survival. Pretreatment tumor samples, along with matched peripheral blood collected serially before and after atezolizumab treatment, underwent TCR sequencing. Blood samples gave median yields of approximately 130,000 T cells and tens of thousands of unique TCRs, along with a median clonality of about 0.084. Whole exome sequencing and RNA sequencing of pretreatment tumors were performed alongside TCR sequencing in the same patients. The study was an exploratory multi-omic analysis of somatic, immune and clinical correlates of response to PD-L1 blockade with atezolizumab in urothelial cancer. Patients had an ECOG performance status of 0 or 1 and had received between 0 and 3 prior chemotherapy regimens. About 90% of the roughly 29 patients were identified as males with urothelial cancer of bladder origin, and a prior smoking history was reported by 18 of 29 patients. Summary of the overall study and its limitations: Greater expansion of tumor-associated TCR clones in peripheral blood 3 weeks after the start of treatment was observed in patients with durable benefit (n ≈ 22, p = 0.022). Small sample size (n ≈ 27) and many exploratory analyses mean the results are intended to be hypothesis-generating. A pretreatment peripheral blood TCR clonality below the median was linked to improved progression-free and overall survival.

The cohort included some 30 patients with locally advanced or metastatic urothelial carcinoma who were treated at Memorial Sloan Kettering on a trial protocol. Peripheral blood mononuclear cells were collected pretreatment and during treatment, at between 1 and 8 total time points per patient. The Qiagen DNeasy Blood extraction kit was used to purify genomic DNA from total PBMCs and tumor samples. PBMCs were collected pretreatment and during treatment, and were isolated and stored as previously described. Synthetic TCR analog templates were spiked into each PCR so that absolute template abundance could be estimated from read counts. The immunoSEQ assay was used to amplify TCRbeta CDR3 regions from genomic DNA with bias-controlled V and J gene primers. Sequencing of rearranged TCRbeta segments was performed at approximately 20X coverage. Processing in the source paper ran as follows. Sequencing errors were corrected by clustering and CDR3s were annotated against IMGT to assign V, D and J genes. Downstream analyses used only productive TCRbeta rearrangements and left out out-of-frame or stop-codon sequences. To compute clonality, Shannon entropy was normalized by the log of the number of unique productive sequences and then subtracted from one. Clones differing between time points or between blood and tumor were identified using Fisher's exact test with Benjamini-Hochberg correction, with an adjusted p below 0.01 applied as the threshold. What TCRdb holds here is the immuneACCESS table cut down to in-frame rearrangements. Part of the clones is not present; checked against another copy, under half of the missing clones reflect an unresolved V gene, and the others are unexplained. V, J and clone size are those of that table, while D and trimming were read from the DNA. Counted in this sample were some 53,000 clones; roughly 80% of them appeared once. In total, the top ten clones hold 3.5% to 4.5% of the sample.

The input for sequencing was PBMCs, taken around atezolizumab (anti-PD-L1) treatment. The TCR originated in a man aged 70-80 years with urothelial cancer.

The encoded CDR3 is CASSLRPGGPGELFF. The bases are TGTGCCAGCAGTCTTAGACCCGGTGGGCCCGGGGAGCTGTTTTTT. The chain links TRBV11-3 with TRBJ2-2; the D gene identity is not certain. V is pared back by 6 bases and J by 6 bases, with 17 bases lying between the germline termini. The germline V gene gives CDR1 as SGHNT and CDR2 as YENEEA. The CDR3 has 15 amino acids, counting the end cysteine and phenylalanine. Only the CDR3 DNA stays, 45 bases, in frame from base 1.